Below are 10 T cell receptor beta chains sequenced from a single sample in a study of T cell clones after liver transplantation. Only in-frame clones appear in the TCRdb table, and some are missing; sequencing was by immunoSEQ multiplex PCR. This table holds about 120,000 clones, about nine tenths found once. The specimen was CD4+ T cells from blood, collected 12 months after liver transplant. The origin of the receptors is a human patient who received a liver transplant. Some T cells may originate from the graft donor.

V gene TRBV6-4 combines with J gene TRBJ1-1, with a tentative D call TRBD1 (6 bases). The CDR3 spans 14 residues. Trimming removed 6 bases from V and 1 base from J, with 12 bases in between. The germline V gene has CDR1 MRHNA and CDR2 SNTAGT. In DNA, the CDR3 is TGTGCCAGCAGAGAGACAGGAGGGAACACTGAAGCTTTCTTT. Residues: CASRETGGNTEAFF.

The chain joins TRBV7-3 to TRBJ2-3, with 14 positions matching TRBD2. The CDR3 is made up of 18 amino acids. CDR1 and CDR2 from the germline V gene are SGHTA and FQGTGA. With 5 bases clipped from V and 4 bases from J, the junction kept 11 bases outside the gene matches. The CDR3 here is CASSPGGLAGGVSDTQYF. In nucleotides, the CDR3 is TGTGCCAGCAGCCCGGGCGGACTAGCGGGGGGAGTATCAGATACGCAGTATTTT.

Many counts were recorded for this clone. The rearrangement links TRBV18 to TRBJ1-1, with TRBD1 matching 10 bases. With 8 bases clipped from V and 5 bases from J, the junction kept 11 bases outside the gene matches. CDR3 length: 15 residues. Germline V CDR1 and CDR2: KGHSH, LQKENI. The DNA of the CDR3 is TGTGCCAGCCTTAATAAAGGGACAGGGGTGACTGAAGCTTTCTTT. It is translated as CASLNKGTGVTEAFF.

The V call is TRBV15, the J call TRBJ2-1; 8 positions match TRBD2. The germline CDR1 and CDR2 sequences are LNHNV and YYDKDF (reference sequence). CDR3 size: 14 residues. The V and J ends lost 9 bases and 3 bases, in that order; junction bases with no gene match: 7. The CDR3 sequence: CATRSGGLYNEQFF. DNA for the CDR3: TGTGCCACGCGTTCGGGAGGGCTCTACAATGAGCAGTTCTTC. Variable domain in full (rest from reference TRBV15 and TRBJ2-1): DAMVIQNPRYQVTQFGKPVTLSCSQTLNHNVMYWYQQKSSQAPKLLFHYYDKDFNNEADTPDNFQSRRPNTSFCFLDIRSPGLGDTAMYLCATRSGGLYNEQFFGPGTRLTVL.

The chain joins TRBV12-5 to TRBJ2-7; D unresolved. The V and J ends lost 5 bases and 2 bases respectively, with 19 bases between them. Germline lookup yields CDR1 LGHNT and CDR2 FRNRAP. CDR3 length: 16 amino acids. CDR3 sequence: CASGPYRSGMTYEQYF. Here the CDR3 DNA reads TGTGCTAGTGGTCCCTATCGTTCTGGGATGACCTACGAGCAGTACTTC.

This clone occurred once. V and J are TRBV9 and TRBJ2-1; 11 bases fit TRBD2. CDR3 length: 17 residues. From germline, CDR1 is SGDLS and CDR2 YYNGEE. Trimming removed 4 bases from V and 7 bases from J; junction bases left unmatched: 13. The CDR3 DNA follows: TGTGCCAGCAGCCCTGGGACTAGCGGCTATCTAGGGAATGAGCAGTTCTTC. Its protein is CASSPGTSGYLGNEQFF.

This rearrangement joins TRBV10-3 to TRBJ2-1; either TRBD1 or TRBD2 may supply D (6 bases each). Germline lookup yields CDR1 ENHRY and CDR2 SYGVKD. The CDR3 loop spans 18 amino acids. With 4 bases removed from V and 8 bases from J, the gap between germline ends came to 27 bases. DNA for the CDR3: TGTGCCATCAGTGGTCAAACCGGAGCCCGGAGGGGGAACGATGAGCAGTTCTTC. Its protein is CAISGQTGARRGNDEQFF.

The V gene is TRBV5-1, the J gene TRBJ1-1; D ambiguous. Germline V gene lookup returns CDR1 SGHRS and CDR2 YFSETQ. This CDR3 is built from 14 residues. Trimming pared 7 bases from V and 1 base from J, leaving 14 bases between. The CDR3 reads CASAREWTNTEAFF. DNA for the CDR3: TGCGCCAGCGCCCGGGAGTGGACGAACACTGAAGCTTTCTTT.

The chain has TRBV27 and TRBJ2-1, with D uncertain. The germline CDR1 and CDR2 sequences are MNHEY and SMNVEV (reference sequence). V lost 1 base, J lost 0 bases, and 7 bases lay in between. The CDR3 length is 15 residues. The CDR3 DNA reads as TGTGCCAGCAGTTTATATCCTAGCTCCTACAATGAGCAGTTCTTC. Protein sequence: CASSLYPSSYNEQFF.

The genes are TRBV7-9 and TRBJ1-4, with D perhaps matching TRBD1 (6 bases). The length of the CDR3 is 17 residues. V was clipped by 1 base and J by 8 bases, with 20 bases between them. The germline CDR1 and CDR2 sequences are SEHNR and FQNEAQ (reference sequence). CDR3 sequence reads: CASSLELVQGHREKLFF. Written as DNA, the CDR3 is TGTGCCAGCAGCTTAGAATTAGTACAGGGCCACCGAGAAAAACTGTTTTTT.